Detailed here is one TCR beta chain. Its antigen is not identified. This CDR3 spans 16 amino acids. Losses at the gene ends were 2 bases for V and 4 bases for J; bases not matched to a gene: 6. Germline CDR1 SGDLS, CDR2 YYNGEE. The method was immunoSEQ multiplex PCR; TCRdb's version includes in-frame clones alone and lacks a portion of them. Of tens of thousands of clones in the sample, around 89% were seen once. The entry originates in a study of T cell responses to AZD1222 COVID-19 vaccine. Study results and limitations: Sampling that yielded the repertoires occurred only after the peak T cell response.

This specimen consisted of peripheral blood, obtained 28 days after the second AZD1222 dose. The chain has TRBV9 and TRBJ2-3; 11 bases fit TRBD2. The receptor's source is an adult who received the AZD1222 COVID-19 vaccine. DNA for the CDR3: TGTGCCAGCAGCGTTGGACTAGCGGGTGTCGCAGATACGCAGTATTTT. Amino acids: CASSVGLAGVADTQYF.